A selection of T cell receptor beta chains follows, all from one sample in a study of cytomegalovirus exposure and HLA in healthy donors. Sequencing used immunoSEQ multiplex PCR; TCRdb keeps in-frame clones, though not all of them. The sample consists of hundreds of thousands of clones, roughly 88% of them appearing once. Specimen: PBMCs. All receptors derive from a woman between 18 and 29 years old in good health and CMV-seronegative. The CDR3 runs from the conserved cysteine through the conserved F or W.

V gene	J gene	CDR3 protein
TRBV9	TRBJ2-3	CASSVEAGGRLADTQYF
TRBV30	TRBJ1-2	CAWSLSGGPYGYTF
TRBV29-1	TRBJ1-2	CSVQGGYGYTF
TRBV7-9	TRBJ1-2	CASSLAERRLRHYGYTF
TRBV4-2	TRBJ2-3	CASSQGQGPTDTQYF
TRBV15	TRBJ1-3	CATSLSGSGNTIYF
TRBV28	TRBJ1-4	CASSSPRRGPEKLFF
TRBV4-1	TRBJ2-5	CASSQDGGQGAETQYF
TRBV28	TRBJ2-4	CASSFLILQGEVKNIQYF
TRBV7-2	TRBJ2-7	CASSLLAGEAYEQYF
TRBV18	TRBJ2-7	CASSRRTGGSYEQYF
TRBV9	TRBJ2-3	CASSVDSGRPTSTDTQYF
TRBV4-1	TRBJ2-1	CASSQPDTLAYNEQFF
TRBV28	TRBJ2-2	CASSFDTGPTGELFF
TRBV5-4	TRBJ1-2	CASSNVTGSYGYTF
TRBV28	TRBJ2-7	CASSFSGTPSREQYF
TRBV5-1	TRBJ2-1	CASSFGLAGSSNEQFF
TRBV7-9	TRBJ1-4	CASSLQANEKLFF
TRBV2	TRBJ2-7	CASTKTSGGSYEQYF
TRBV5-1	TRBJ2-3	CASSLRTSGGAIVDTQYF
TRBV27	TRBJ2-3	CASSTGDDTDTQYF
TRBV23-1	TRBJ1-1	CASSQRQGDTEAFF
TRBV30	TRBJ1-1	CAWSVSEHTEAFF
TRBV7-7	TRBJ2-5	CASRQLGGGETQYF
TRBV19	TRBJ2-6	CASTTRGSGANVLTF
TRBV4-2	TRBJ2-7	CASSPITSGVTYEQYF
TRBV4-1	TRBJ1-4	CASSQDKGKGEKLFF
TRBV7-8	TRBJ1-1	CASSPSRVGTEAFF
TRBV6-6	TRBJ2-7	CATSGRIGEQYF
TRBV5-1	TRBJ2-2	CASSLRPGTANTGELFF
TRBV28	TRBJ2-7	CASSFLAVSSYEQYF
TRBV4-1	TRBJ1-3	CASSQDVGASSGNTIYF
TRBV30	TRBJ2-7	CAWSSGSSYEQYF
TRBV28	TRBJ1-2	CASSSDTTIPGYTF
TRBV7-9	TRBJ2-1	CASSQLREAHEQFF
TRBV29-1	TRBJ2-1	CSVDRLAGRLGNEQFF
TRBV18	TRBJ2-3	CASSRADELSSTDTQYF
TRBV13	TRBJ2-2	CASSPGLAGGPVTGELFF